These T cell receptor beta chains were read from a single sample in a study of CD8 T cells in ankylosing spondylitis. TCRdb recomputed calls from the 5' RACE reads with MiXCR, one row per CDR3 protein. The repertoire holds roughly 160,000 distinct CDR3 sequences, with roughly 12% as singletons. Sequenced sample: blood, either unsorted or a sorted T cell fraction (not recorded which). The receptors come from a male donor with ankylosing spondylitis or in good health (not recorded which). The CDR3 runs from the conserved cysteine through the conserved F or W. A D gene is named only where the DNA matches it firmly. Clone sizes are given selectively: once, few, many, or a class where the clone is expanded.

d_gene: TRBD1
abundance: many
v_gene: TRBV3-1
j_gene: TRBJ2-7
CDR3nt: TGTGCCAGCAGTCCCGGGACAGGGGATGGAGGCTACGAGCAGTACTTC
CDR3aa: CASSPGTGDGGYEQYF

d_gene: -
abundance: many
v_gene: TRBV14
j_gene: TRBJ2-7
CDR3nt: TGTGCCAGCAGCCCGATTTACGAGCAGTACTTC
CDR3aa: CASSPIYEQYF

d_gene: -
abundance: many
v_gene: TRBV29-1
j_gene: TRBJ1-5
CDR3nt: TGCAGCGTCGGGGGTTCGGGGAATCAGCCCCAGCATTTT
CDR3aa: CSVGGSGNQPQHF

d_gene: TRBD1
abundance: few
v_gene: TRBV4-2
j_gene: TRBJ1-6
CDR3nt: TGTGCCAGCAGCCGCGAGGGGGCGAGGAATTCACCCCTCCACTTT
CDR3aa: CASSREGARNSPLHF

d_gene: -
abundance: few
v_gene: TRBV7-6
j_gene: TRBJ1-2
CDR3nt: TGTGCCAGCAGCTTCGGGAGCGGAAGGGGAGATGGCTACACCTTC
CDR3aa: CASSFGSGRGDGYTF

d_gene: TRBD1
abundance: many
v_gene: TRBV12-3/TRBV12-4
j_gene: TRBJ2-5
CDR3nt: TGTGCCAGCAGCTACGACAGGGGCATAGAGACCCAGTACTTC
CDR3aa: CASSYDRGIETQYF

d_gene: TRBD1
abundance: -
v_gene: TRBV29-1
j_gene: TRBJ2-3
CDR3nt: TGCAGCGTCAAGAACAGGGGCAGCACAGATACGCAGTATTTT
CDR3aa: CSVKNRGSTDTQYF

d_gene: -
abundance: many
v_gene: TRBV7-8
j_gene: TRBJ2-3
CDR3nt: TGTGCCAGCAGCTTGGGGGGGCACGACACAGATACGCAGTATTTT
CDR3aa: CASSLGGHDTDTQYF

d_gene: TRBD2
abundance: -
v_gene: TRBV12-3/TRBV12-4
j_gene: TRBJ2-3
CDR3nt: TGTGCCAGCAGCCCTACCGGGACTAGCGCAGATACGCAGTATTTT
CDR3aa: CASSPTGTSADTQYF

d_gene: TRBD1
abundance: few
v_gene: TRBV12-5
j_gene: TRBJ2-5
CDR3nt: TGTGCTAGTGGTTCCGGGACAGGGTCTCAGACCCAGTACTTC
CDR3aa: CASGSGTGSQTQYF

d_gene: -
abundance: -
v_gene: TRBV5-1
j_gene: TRBJ1-2
CDR3nt: TGCGCCAGCAGCTTGGAGGGACGTAGCTATGGCTACACCTTC
CDR3aa: CASSLEGRSYGYTF

d_gene: -
abundance: few
v_gene: TRBV7-9
j_gene: TRBJ2-7
CDR3nt: TGTGCCAGCAGCCCCTGGGTAGGGCGCACCTACGAGCAGTACTTC
CDR3aa: CASSPWVGRTYEQYF

d_gene: -
abundance: many
v_gene: TRBV20-1
j_gene: TRBJ2-7
CDR3nt: TGCAGTGCTATTACACCTTATAGCTCCTACGAGCAGTACTTC
CDR3aa: CSAITPYSSYEQYF

d_gene: TRBD2
abundance: many
v_gene: TRBV19
j_gene: TRBJ2-1
CDR3nt: TGTGCCAGTACATCCGGGACTAGCCCCTACAATGAGCAGTTCTTC
CDR3aa: CASTSGTSPYNEQFF

d_gene: TRBD2
abundance: many
v_gene: TRBV27
j_gene: TRBJ2-3
CDR3nt: TGTGCCAGCAGTTCATGGCTAGCGGGAACCACAGATACGCAGTATTTT
CDR3aa: CASSSWLAGTTDTQYF

d_gene: TRBD2
abundance: few
v_gene: TRBV12-3/TRBV12-4
j_gene: TRBJ2-7
CDR3nt: TGTGCCAGCAGTCCCTGGACTAGCGGGGACCCATACGAGCAGTACTTC
CDR3aa: CASSPWTSGDPYEQYF

d_gene: -
abundance: many
v_gene: TRBV12-3/TRBV12-4
j_gene: TRBJ2-3
CDR3nt: TGTGCCAGCAGTGTCATGCTCACAGATACGCAGTATTTT
CDR3aa: CASSVMLTDTQYF

d_gene: TRBD1
abundance: many
v_gene: TRBV7-2
j_gene: TRBJ2-7
CDR3nt: TGTGCCAGCAGCTACGGGACAGGAGCCTACGAGCAGTACTTC
CDR3aa: CASSYGTGAYEQYF

d_gene: TRBD1
abundance: many
v_gene: TRBV4-3
j_gene: TRBJ1-6
CDR3nt: TGCGCCAGCAGCCAAGATCGGGACAGTAGTAATTCACCCCTCCACTTT
CDR3aa: CASSQDRDSSNSPLHF

d_gene: -
abundance: many
v_gene: TRBV11-2
j_gene: TRBJ2-3
CDR3nt: TGTGCCAGCAGCTTGAATCCCCTAGCGACTAGCACAGATACGCAGTATTTT
CDR3aa: CASSLNPLATSTDTQYF

d_gene: -
abundance: many
v_gene: TRBV15
j_gene: TRBJ2-1
CDR3nt: TGTGCCACCAGCGGACCCATTAAGAGCTCCTACAATGAGCAGTTCTTC
CDR3aa: CATSGPIKSSYNEQFF

d_gene: -
abundance: few
v_gene: TRBV18
j_gene: TRBJ2-7
CDR3nt: TGTGCCAGCTCACAGGAGCCGGCCAGGACCCCTAACGAGCAGTACTTC
CDR3aa: CASSQEPARTPNEQYF

d_gene: -
abundance: many
v_gene: TRBV7-9
j_gene: TRBJ2-7
CDR3nt: TGTGCCAGCAAGGAGTACGAGCAGTACTTC
CDR3aa: CASKEYEQYF

d_gene: -
abundance: few
v_gene: TRBV12-3/TRBV12-4
j_gene: TRBJ2-7
CDR3nt: TGTGCCAGCAGGCGACAGGGGAGGGACTACGAGCAGTACTTC
CDR3aa: CASRRQGRDYEQYF

d_gene: TRBD2
abundance: many
v_gene: TRBV20-1
j_gene: TRBJ2-5
CDR3nt: TGCAGTGCTAGGGAGACTAGCGGGTCTCAGCGCCAAGAGACCCAGTACTTC
CDR3aa: CSARETSGSQRQETQYF

d_gene: TRBD2
abundance: many
v_gene: TRBV10-3
j_gene: TRBJ2-7
CDR3nt: TGTGCCATCAGTTCGTCGACGACTAGCGGAAGCTACGAGCAGTACTTC
CDR3aa: CAISSSTTSGSYEQYF

d_gene: -
abundance: many
v_gene: TRBV29-1
j_gene: TRBJ2-1
CDR3nt: TGCAGCGTTGATGTGGGGCCCCTTGACAATGAGCAGTTCTTC
CDR3aa: CSVDVGPLDNEQFF